Following are 19 T cell receptor beta chains from one sample sequenced in a study of immune reconstitution after stem cell transplant in scleroderma. One entry per CDR3 protein results from TCRdb running MiXCR on the RT-PCR reads. Of some 2,200 distinct CDR3 sequences listed, around 6.4% are singletons. The specimen was taken before or after autologous hematopoietic stem cell transplantation (not recorded which). Receptors originate from a female donor with systemic sclerosis.

By proportion, this clonotype is medium-sized. V gene TRBV28 combines with J gene TRBJ2-5; 8 bases are shared with TRBD1. CDR1 and CDR2 (germline): MDHEN, SYDVKM. The V segment lost 3 bases and the J segment 3 bases; nucleotides outside the gene matches: 6. This CDR3 has 15 residues. The CDR3 DNA is TGTGCCAGCAGTTTCCGAGGGACAGGAAAAGAGACCCAGTACTTC. It specifies CASSFRGTGKETQYF.

This clonotype ranks as medium-sized. The CDR3 DNA sequence: TGTGCCAGCAGTGGCCGAGGGACGGAGTCGCAGTATTTT. It is translated as CASSGRGTESQYF. The gene calls are TRBV6-1 and TRBJ2-3; TRBD1 or TRBD2 may be the D gene (5 bases each). V lost 4 bases and J lost 10, with 15 bases in between. The germline CDR1 and CDR2 sequences are MNHNS and SASEGT. The CDR3 totals 13 residues.

This clonotype was seen a few times. This chain uses TRBV25-1 with TRBJ1-1; no definite D call. Germline loops: CDR1 MGHDK, CDR2 SYGVNS. V lost 2 bases and J 7 bases, leaving 11 bases between the germline ends. The CDR3 extends over 13 amino acids. The CDR3 here is CASSEGRRGEAFF. The CDR3 DNA is TGTGCCAGCAGTGAAGGTCGTCGAGGTGAAGCTTTCTTT.

This clonotype is labeled as medium-sized. The chain recombines TRBV7-2 with TRBJ1-2; a possible D gene is TRBD1 (5 bases). CDR3 length: 15 residues. Germline V gives CDR1 SGHTA, CDR2 FQGNSA. V lost 2 bases and J lost 3, with 13 bases in between. The CDR3 region is CASSLFGDVHYGYTF. CDR3 sequence (DNA): TGTGCCAGCAGCTTATTCGGGGACGTGCACTATGGCTACACCTTC.

Within the sample, this clonotype is large. This rearrangement joins TRBV19 to TRBJ2-1, with D unresolved. The CDR3 loop spans 18 amino acids. Germline-derived CDR1 and CDR2 are LNHDA and SQIVND (reference sequence). V gave up 2 bases and J gave up 5 bases, with 22 bases separating them. CDR3: CASSISEGFVALHNEQFF. The CDR3, as DNA: TGTGCCAGTAGTATATCAGAAGGGTTTGTGGCCCTACACAATGAGCAGTTCTTC.

By share, this clonotype ranks as medium-sized. The gene calls are TRBV2 and TRBJ2-3, with D possibly TRBD2 on 5 matching bases. V was pared by 4 bases and J by 7 bases, with 12 bases between. Germline V gene sequence: CDR1 SNHLY, CDR2 FYNNEI. CDR3 length equals 13 residues. CDR3 sequence reads: CASSAEEGNTQYF. As DNA, the CDR3 is TGTGCCAGCAGTGCAGAAGAGGGAAATACGCAGTATTTT.

This clonotype counts as medium-sized (0.01 to 0.1%). V gene TRBV7-9 combines with J gene TRBJ2-7, with 10 bases lining up with TRBD1. Germline CDR1 is SEHNR and CDR2 is FQNEAQ (reference sequence). The CDR3 is 17 amino acids. J lost 1 base, V lost 5 bases, and 11 bases had no gene match. The chain's CDR3 is CASSDLGTGAPSYEQYF. In nucleotides, the CDR3 is TGTGCCAGCAGCGACCTAGGGACAGGGGCTCCTTCCTACGAGCAGTACTTC.

By share, this clonotype ranks as medium-sized. V and J are TRBV7-2 and TRBJ2-7; TRBD2 aligns across 10 bases. Trimming at V came to 0 bases and at J to 4 bases, leaving 6 bases not matched to a gene. This CDR3 region has 16 residues. Germline lookup yields CDR1 SGHTA and CDR2 FQGNSA. In nucleotides, the CDR3 is TGTGCCAGCAGCTTAGCAGGAGCGGGGGGGGATTACGAGCAGTACTTC. It specifies CASSLAGAGGDYEQYF.

Within the sample, this clonotype is large. This sequence joins TRBV29-1 and TRBJ1-4; D remains ambiguous. With 3 bases removed from V and 8 bases from J, the gap between germline ends came to 13 bases. Germline V gene sequence: CDR1 SQVTM, CDR2 ANQGSEA. The CDR3 extends over 13 amino acids. The CDR3 coding sequence is TGCAGCGTTGAGCCCAGTCGCGGGGAAAAACTGTTTTTT. Its protein product is CSVEPSRGEKLFF.

In its sample, this clonotype ranks as large. The rearrangement links TRBV19 to TRBJ2-7, with 9 nucleotides matching TRBD2. The CDR3 totals 13 residues. V shed 8 bases and J 0 bases; nucleotides not matched to a gene: 2. Germline values: CDR1 LNHDA, CDR2 SQIVND (reference sequence). The CDR3 here is CASLAGSSYEQYF. In nucleotides, the CDR3 is TGTGCCAGTCTAGCGGGGAGCTCCTACGAGCAGTACTTC.

This clonotype ranks as large (0.1 to 1%). The chain uses TRBV29-1 and TRBJ1-1; 7 nucleotides agree with TRBD1. Germline-derived CDR1 and CDR2 are SQVTM and ANQGSEA. The CDR3 consists of 11 residues. V shed 8 bases, J shed 8 bases, and the junction held 8 bases outside the gene matches. The CDR3 reads CSTAEGQEAFF. Here the CDR3 DNA reads TGCAGCACAGCTGAGGGACAGGAAGCTTTCTTT.

Relative to its sample, this clonotype is large (0.1 to 1%). The chain couples TRBV4-3 to TRBJ1-1, with D maybe TRBD1 (5 bases). CDR1 is LGHNA, CDR2 YSLEER, per germline. The CDR3 is made up of 14 amino acids. V was clipped by 1 base and J by 3 bases, with 9 bases between them. Here the CDR3 reads CASSQGQGYTEAFF. CDR3 in DNA: TGCGCCAGCAGCCAAGGGCAGGGCTACACTGAAGCTTTCTTT.

This clonotype counts as medium-sized. The J gene is TRBJ2-7, the V gene TRBV14; D unresolved. Per the germline V gene, CDR1 is SGHDN and CDR2 is FVKESK. The ends were cut back, 4 bases at V and 2 bases at J, with 15 bases in the middle. The CDR3 spans 15 residues. The CDR3 reads CASSPPDVAAYEQYF. CDR3 in DNA: TGTGCCAGCAGCCCCCCCGATGTGGCGGCCTACGAGCAGTACTTC. Full variable domain (remainder filled in from reference TRBV14 and TRBJ2-7): EAGVTQFPSHSVIEKGQTVTLRCDPISGHDNLYWYRRVMGKEIKFLLHFVKESKQDESGMPNNRFLAERTGGTYSTLKVQPAELEDSGVYFCASSPPDVAAYEQYFGPGTRLTVT.

By frequency in the sample, this clonotype is medium-sized. The chain combines TRBV29-1 with TRBJ1-1, with TRBD1 matching 10 bases. The CDR3 extends over 14 amino acids. Germline trimming cut 6 bases from V and 6 bases from J; bases unmatched to any gene: 10. Germline lookup yields CDR1 SQVTM and CDR2 ANQGSEA. The CDR3 region has the DNA TGCAGCGTGCGACAGGGGGCTCATTTCGCTGAAGCTTTCTTT. It specifies CSVRQGAHFAEAFF.

This clonotype ranks as medium-sized. This chain links TRBV7-2 with TRBJ2-7; 9 bases agree with TRBD2. The CDR3 covers 16 residues. Germline values: CDR1 SGHTA, CDR2 FQGNSA. The ends lost 1 base at V and 2 bases at J; junction bases unmatched: 6. The CDR3 protein is CASSLVAGGYTYEQYF. As DNA, the CDR3 is TGTGCCAGCAGCTTAGTCGCGGGAGGGTATACCTACGAGCAGTACTTC. Variable domain in full (rest from reference TRBV7-2 and TRBJ2-7): GAGVSQSPSNKVTEKGKDVELRCDPISGHTALYWYRQSLGQGLEFLIYFQGNSAPDKSGLPSDRFSAERTGGSVSTLTIQRTQQEDSAVYLCASSLVAGGYTYEQYFGPGTRLTVT.

The sample holds a few counts of this clonotype. The rearrangement links TRBV7-9 to TRBJ1-1; D is uncertain. The CDR3 has 13 amino acids. The ends were cut back, 4 bases at V and 1 base at J, with 7 bases in the middle. Per the germline V gene, CDR1 is SEHNR and CDR2 is FQNEAQ (reference sequence). The CDR3 DNA reads TGTGCCAGCAGCTATAGTGAGAACACTGAAGCTTTCTTT. Amino acid sequence: CASSYSENTEAFF.

This clonotype counts as hyperexpanded. The chain couples TRBV4-3 to TRBJ2-7; TRBD1 matches at 8 bases. V was clipped by 1 base and J by 4 bases; unmatched bases: 6. From germline, CDR1 is LGHNA and CDR2 YSLEER. The CDR3 covers 15 residues. The CDR3 sequence is CASSQGTGGLYEQYF. The CDR3, as DNA: TGCGCCAGCAGCCAAGGAACAGGGGGGCTTTACGAGCAGTACTTC.

This chain connects TRBV7-6 to TRBJ2-7; 11 bases are a match to TRBD1. The CDR3 is made up of 13 amino acids. Germline V lookup: CDR1 SGHVS, CDR2 FNYEAQ. J lost 6 bases, V lost 5 bases, and 3 bases had no gene match. This chain's CDR3 is CASSPGTGGEQYF. In DNA, the CDR3 is TGTGCCAGCAGCCCCGGGACAGGGGGCGAGCAGTACTTC.

Judged by abundance, this clonotype is medium-sized. The gene calls are TRBV6-1 and TRBJ1-1; 8 bases are shared with TRBD1. The CDR3 extends over 14 amino acids. Germline CDR1 and CDR2: MNHNS and SASEGT. Unmatched junction bases numbered 4, after V lost 6 bases and J lost 1 base. The CDR3 region has the DNA TGTGCCAGCAGGACAGGGGCGGCGAACACTGAAGCTTTCTTT. It encodes CASRTGAANTEAFF.